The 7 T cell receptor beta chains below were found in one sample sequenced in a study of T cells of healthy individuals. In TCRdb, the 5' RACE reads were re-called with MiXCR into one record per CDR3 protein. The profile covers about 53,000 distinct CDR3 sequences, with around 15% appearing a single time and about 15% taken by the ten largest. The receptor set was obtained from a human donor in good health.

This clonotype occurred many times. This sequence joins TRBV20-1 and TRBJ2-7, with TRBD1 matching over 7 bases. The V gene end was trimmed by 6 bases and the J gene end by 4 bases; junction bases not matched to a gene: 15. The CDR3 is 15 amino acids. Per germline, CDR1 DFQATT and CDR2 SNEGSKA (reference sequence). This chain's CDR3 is CSATDETGTPYEQYF. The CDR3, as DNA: TGCAGTGCCACGGACGAGACAGGGACACCGTACGAGCAGTACTTC.

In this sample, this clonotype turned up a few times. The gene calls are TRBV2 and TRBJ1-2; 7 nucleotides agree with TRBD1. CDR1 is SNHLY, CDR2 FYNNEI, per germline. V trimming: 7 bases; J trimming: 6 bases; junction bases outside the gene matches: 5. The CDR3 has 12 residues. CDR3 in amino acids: CASIQGRDGYTF. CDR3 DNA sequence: TGTGCCAGCATACAGGGGCGCGATGGCTACACCTTC. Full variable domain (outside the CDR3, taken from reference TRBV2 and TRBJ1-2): EPEVTQTPSHQVTQMGQEVILRCVPISNHLYFYWYRQILGQKVEFLVSFYNNEISEKSEIFDDQFSVERPDGSNFTLKIRSTKLEDSAMYFCASIQGRDGYTFGSGTRLTVV.

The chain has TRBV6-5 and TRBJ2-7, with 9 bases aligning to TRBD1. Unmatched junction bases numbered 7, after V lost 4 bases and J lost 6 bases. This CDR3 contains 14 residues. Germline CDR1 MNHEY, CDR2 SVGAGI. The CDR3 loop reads CASSLGQGFGEQYF. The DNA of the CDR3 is TGTGCCAGCAGTTTGGGACAGGGCTTCGGCGAGCAGTACTTC.

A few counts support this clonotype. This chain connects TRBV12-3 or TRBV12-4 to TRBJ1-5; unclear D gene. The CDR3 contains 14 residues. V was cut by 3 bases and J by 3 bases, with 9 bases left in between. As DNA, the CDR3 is TGTGCCAGCAGTTTCGGGAGAGACAATCAGCCCCAGCATTTT. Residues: CASSFGRDNQPQHF.

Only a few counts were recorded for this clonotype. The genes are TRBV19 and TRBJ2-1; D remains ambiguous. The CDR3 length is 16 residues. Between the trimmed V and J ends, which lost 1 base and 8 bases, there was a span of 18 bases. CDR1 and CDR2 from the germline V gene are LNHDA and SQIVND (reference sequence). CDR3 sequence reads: CASSIAHGSHFDEQFF. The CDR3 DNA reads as TGTGCCAGTAGTATAGCCCACGGTTCCCACTTCGATGAGCAGTTCTTC.

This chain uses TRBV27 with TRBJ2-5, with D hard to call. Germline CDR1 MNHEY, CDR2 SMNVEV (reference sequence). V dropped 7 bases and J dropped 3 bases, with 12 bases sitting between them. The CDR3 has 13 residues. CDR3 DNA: TGTGCCAGCAAGAAAAGCCCCAAAGAGACCCAGTACTTC. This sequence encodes CASKKSPKETQYF.

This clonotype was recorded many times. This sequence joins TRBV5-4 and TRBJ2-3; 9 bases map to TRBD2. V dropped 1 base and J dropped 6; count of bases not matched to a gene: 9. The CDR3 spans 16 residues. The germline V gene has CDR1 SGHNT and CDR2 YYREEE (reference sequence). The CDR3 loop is CASSLWLAGRVDTQYF. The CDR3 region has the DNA TGTGCCAGCAGCTTGTGGCTAGCGGGACGGGTGGATACGCAGTATTTT.